These T cell receptor beta chains were read from a single sample in a study of T cell repertoires in cytomegalovirus infection. TCRdb used MiXCR to reprocess the reads, holding one entry per CDR3 protein. The sample yields hundreds of thousands of distinct CDR3 sequences, less than 35% seen once. The antigens of these receptors remain unknown. Sequenced here: cultured CD8+ T cells from PBMCs, sampled from culture after CMV antigen stimulation. The receptors stem from a human donor in good health (CMV status not recorded). Some clones in this sample may be carry-over from other donors' samples. The CDR3 runs from the conserved cysteine through the conserved F or W. Clone size, where shown, is once, few, many, or a class for clones that have expanded.

j_gene | abundance | len | v_gene | CDR3aa
TRBJ1-1 | NA | 13 | TRBV15 | CATSKGDPTEAFF
TRBJ1-2 | many | 15 | TRBV5-5 | CASSLSAGVNYGYTF
TRBJ2-5 | few | 18 | TRBV29-1 | CSVEDPASGDPWGETQYF
TRBJ1-1 | NA | 15 | TRBV4-1 | CASSQGEGGNTEAFF
TRBJ2-2 | few | 16 | TRBV12-3/TRBV12-4 | CASSFAHTANTGELFF
TRBJ2-2 | NA | 15 | TRBV20-1 | CSARAGTINTGELFF
TRBJ2-1 | NA | 14 | TRBV6-6 | CASTQWTGDNEQFF
TRBJ2-2 | few | 14 | TRBV6-5 | CASTYAQNTGELFF
TRBJ2-5 | NA | 18 | TRBV3-1 | CASTSLGSSSDLEETQYF
TRBJ1-1 | NA | 16 | TRBV7-3 | CASSQVREWGDTEAFF